This T cell receptor (beta chain) emerged from a study of CD8 T cells in ankylosing spondylitis. Study-wide results and caveats: A number of the motif variants had already been described in reactive arthritis synovial fluid and blood.

In its sample, this clonotype was seen a few times. Its antigen is currently unknown. 5'-RACE, quantitative and with molecular barcodes, yielded the TCR beta libraries. TCRdb analysed the 5' RACE reads with MiXCR anew, one entry per CDR3 protein. The data show some 300,000 distinct CDR3 sequences, around 21% seen once. The specimen sequenced was blood, either unsorted or a sorted T cell fraction (not recorded which). The receptor was isolated from a female donor with ankylosing spondylitis or in good health (not recorded which).

The CDR3 sequence is CASSSHRGTGELFF. The CDR3 DNA follows: TGTGCCAGCAGCTCCCACAGGGGAACCGGGGAGCTGTTTTTT. The chain uses TRBV7-9 and TRBJ2-2; TRBD1 aligns across 7 bases. The CDR3 has 14 residues. Germline CDR1 is SEHNR and CDR2 is FQNEAQ (reference sequence). V was clipped by 4 bases and J by 5 bases; unmatched bases: 4. Full variable domain (remainder filled in from reference TRBV7-9 and TRBJ2-2): DTGVSQNPRHKITKRGQNVTFRCDPISEHNRLYWYRQTLGQGPEFLTYFQNEAQLEKSRLLSDRFSAERPKGSFSTLEIQRTEQGDSAMYLCASSSHRGTGELFFGEGSRLTVL.